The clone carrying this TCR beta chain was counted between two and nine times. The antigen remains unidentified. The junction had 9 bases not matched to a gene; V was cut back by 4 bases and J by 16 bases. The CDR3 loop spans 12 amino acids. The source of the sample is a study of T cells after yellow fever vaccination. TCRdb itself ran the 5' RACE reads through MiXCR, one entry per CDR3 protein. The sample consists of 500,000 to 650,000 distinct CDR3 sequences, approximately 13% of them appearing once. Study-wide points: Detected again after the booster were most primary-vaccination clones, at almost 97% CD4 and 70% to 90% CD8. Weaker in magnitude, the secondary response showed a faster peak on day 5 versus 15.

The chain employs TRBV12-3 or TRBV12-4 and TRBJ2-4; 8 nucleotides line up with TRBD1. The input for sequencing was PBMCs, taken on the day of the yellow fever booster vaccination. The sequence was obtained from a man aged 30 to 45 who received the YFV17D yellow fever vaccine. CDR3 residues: CASSSYGTGLYF. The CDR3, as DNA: TGTGCCAGCAGTTCTTACGGGACAGGTCTCTACTTC.